One sample yielded the 23 T cell receptor beta chains listed below, sequenced in a study of blood T cell repertoires in COVID-19. Using immunoSEQ multiplex PCR, the repertoire was profiled, and TCRdb retains in-frame clones only, with some absent. The sample gives 95,000 to 150,000 clones, around 78% of which show up once; about 2.5% is in the top ten. What was sequenced was peripheral blood. The receptors derive from an older man with acute or convalescent COVID-19.

This chain uses TRBV24-1 with TRBJ1-2, with 10 positions matching TRBD1. Germline V gives CDR1 KGHDR, CDR2 SFDVKD. V was clipped by 6 bases and J by 6 bases; unmatched bases: 9. The CDR3 is 15 amino acids. The CDR3: CATSLTGTGADGYTF. The CDR3 DNA reads as TGTGCCACCAGTTTAACCGGGACAGGGGCAGATGGCTACACCTTC.

The CDR3 loop reads CASVSGEGPGELFF. The CDR3 coding sequence is TGTGCTAGTGTCTCGGGCGAGGGTCCCGGGGAGCTGTTTTTT. The V gene is TRBV12-5, the J gene TRBJ2-2; maybe TRBD2 (5 bases). The CDR3 is made up of 14 amino acids. Trimming cost V 7 bases and J 6 bases, with 15 bases left between them. CDR1 and CDR2 (germline): LGHNT, FRNRAP.

J is TRBJ1-6 and V is TRBV11-1; TRBD1 might be the D (5 bases). The V end lost 4 bases, the J end lost 3 bases, and 13 bases lay between the germline ends. This CDR3 has 16 amino acids. Germline loops: CDR1 SGHAT, CDR2 FQDESV (reference sequence). CDR3 sequence (DNA): TGTGCCAGCAGCTACCAAGGGGCGGACTATAATTCACCCCTCCACTTT. It specifies CASSYQGADYNSPLHF.

The chain joins TRBV19 to TRBJ1-1, with D hard to call. This CDR3 is built from 13 residues. The V and J ends lost 1 base and 6 bases respectively, with 9 bases between them. CDR1 and CDR2 from the germline V gene are LNHDA and SQIVND (reference sequence). CDR3 sequence (DNA): TGTGCCAGTAGTATAGGACGGAGGCCTGAAGCTTTCTTT. It encodes CASSIGRRPEAFF.

At least ten counts were recorded for this clone. The chain is built from TRBV4-1 and TRBJ2-5; D possibly corresponds to TRBD2 (5 bases). V was clipped by 1 base and J by 5 bases, with 14 bases between them. The CDR3 contains 15 residues. Germline lookup yields CDR1 MGHRA and CDR2 YSYEKL. CDR3 bases: TGCGCCAGCAGCCAAGGCGGGCTCCGGAGTGAGACCCAGTACTTC. This translates into CASSQGGLRSETQYF.

The chain has TRBV7-9 and TRBJ1-1; TRBD1 is a possible D gene (5 bases). Between the trimmed V and J ends, which lost 0 bases and 5 bases, there was a span of 13 bases. CDR3 length equals 15 residues. CDR1 and CDR2 (germline): SEHNR, FQNEAQ (reference sequence). The DNA of the CDR3 is TGTGCCAGCAGCTTAGCGGGGGGAGATGGGACTGAAGCTTTCTTT. Translated, it gives CASSLAGGDGTEAFF. The full variable domain, rest sourced from reference TRBV7-9 and TRBJ1-1, is DTGVSQNPRHKITKRGQNVTFRCDPISEHNRLYWYRQTLGQGPEFLTYFQNEAQLEKSRLLSDRFSAERPKGSFSTLEIQRTEQGDSAMYLCASSLAGGDGTEAFFGQGTRLTVV.

This rearrangement joins TRBV3-1 (or the pseudogene TRBV3-2) to TRBJ1-1; D call uncertain. The CDR3 runs to 11 residues. The V and J ends lost 2 bases and 6 bases respectively, with 4 bases between them. Germline V gene data show CDR1 as LGHDT and CDR2 as YNNKEL (reference sequence). The CDR3 region is CASSQTSEAFF. The CDR3 nucleotides read TGTGCCAGCAGCCAAACATCTGAAGCTTTCTTT.

This chain uses TRBV5-6 with TRBJ2-5, with TRBD1 matching 9 bases. Germline V gives CDR1 SGHDT, CDR2 YYEEEE. After removal of 4 bases from V and 5 bases from J, the junction contained 6 bases not matched to a gene. The CDR3 is 14 residues long. As DNA, the CDR3 is TGTGCCAGCAGCAATACAGGGGGCTGGGAGACCCAGTACTTC. It is translated as CASSNTGGWETQYF.

There are a few counts of this clone. V and J are TRBV18 and TRBJ2-5; 7 positions match TRBD1. Germline CDR1 reads KGHSH; CDR2 reads LQKENI. The trim removed 5 bases at V and 0 bases at J, leaving 9 bases unmatched. The CDR3 is 16 amino acids. The CDR3 DNA follows: TGTGCCAGCTCAGACCCGGGACAGAACTACCAAGAGACCCAGTACTTC. Translated, it gives CASSDPGQNYQETQYF.

This clone was seen a single time. The rearrangement uses TRBV5-4 and TRBJ1-2; 8 bases are a match to TRBD1. Germline V gene data show CDR1 as SGHNT and CDR2 as YYREEE (reference sequence). The CDR3 is 15 residues long. V lost 1 base to trimming and J lost 2 bases; unmatched junction nucleotides: 4. CDR3 in DNA: TGTGCCAGCAGCTTGCGTGGACAGGGAAACTATGGCTACACCTTC. This codes for CASSLRGQGNYGYTF.

The CDR3 nucleotides read TGTGCCAGCAGCCAGACCCCGGGACACTCCTACGAGCAGTACTTC. It translates to CASSQTPGHSYEQYF. The V call is TRBV3-1 (or the pseudogene TRBV3-2), the J call TRBJ2-7; the D gene is possibly TRBD1 (6 bases). The V gene lost 3 bases and the J gene lost 0 bases, with 12 bases spanning the gap. Germline CDR1 and CDR2: LGHDT and YNNKEL (reference sequence). This CDR3 has 15 amino acids.

This chain joins TRBV25-1 and TRBJ2-1; 8 nucleotides line up with TRBD2. Germline loops: CDR1 MGHDK, CDR2 SYGVNS. Trimming took 0 bases from V and 5 from J; bases not matched to a gene: 6. The CDR3 runs 16 residues. The CDR3, as DNA: TGTGCCAGCAGTGAATATCGGGGACTAGTGAACAATGAGCAGTTCTTC. It translates to CASSEYRGLVNNEQFF.

The chain has TRBV6-2 or TRBV6-3 and TRBJ2-7; 8 nucleotides agree with TRBD1. J gave up 3 bases and V 7 bases, and 17 bases lay outside the gene matches. The germline V gene encodes CDR1 MNHEY and CDR2 SVGEGT. The CDR3 is 17 amino acids. Here the CDR3 reads CASNPGTGSLGGYEQYF. CDR3 bases: TGTGCCAGCAACCCTGGGACAGGTTCTCTAGGGGGCTACGAGCAGTACTTC.

The CDR3 DNA reads TGCGCCAGCAGCCTATACAGAAACACTGAAGCTTTCTTT. This translates into CASSLYRNTEAFF. V and J are TRBV4-3 and TRBJ1-1, with D uncertain. The CDR3 has 13 amino acids. Germline values: CDR1 LGHNA, CDR2 YSLEER. V was trimmed by 4 bases and J by 2 bases, leaving 8 bases between them.

The CDR3: CASSPGSVNSPLHF. In DNA, the CDR3 is TGTGCCAGCAGCCCAGGGTCTGTAAATTCACCCCTCCACTTT. This rearrangement joins TRBV3-1 (or the pseudogene TRBV3-2) to TRBJ1-6; D may be TRBD1 (5 bases). Germline CDR1 and CDR2: LGHDT and YNNKEL (reference sequence). CDR3 length: 14 amino acids. V lost 4 bases, J lost 7 bases, and 11 bases lay in between.

Comment on this clone: This may arise from a read error, as a much more abundant clone is one base away. This chain connects TRBV6-5 to TRBJ1-2; the D gene is possibly TRBD1 (6 bases). The V and J ends lost 5 bases and 2 bases respectively, with 9 bases between them. The CDR3 loop spans 13 amino acids. Germline V CDR1 and CDR2: MNHEY, SVGAGI. CDR3 coding DNA: TGTGCCAGCAGTCCCGGGACAAACTATGGCTACACCTTC. Translated: CASSPGTNYGYTF.

V is TRBV10-3 and J is TRBJ1-1; D is unresolved. CDR3 length equals 13 residues. V was clipped by 6 bases and J by 1 base, with 9 bases between them. Germline-derived CDR1 and CDR2 are ENHRY and SYGVKD. CDR3 protein: CAISASQNTEAFF. Here the CDR3 DNA reads TGTGCCATCAGCGCCAGTCAGAACACTGAAGCTTTCTTT.

J is TRBJ2-1 and V is TRBV2, with a possible D match to TRBD2 (5 bases). This CDR3 comprises 15 residues. Germline V gives CDR1 SNHLY, CDR2 FYNNEI. V was shortened by 2 bases and J by 6 bases, with 14 bases between the two germline ends. The CDR3 loop reads CASSERGSPGNEQFF. The CDR3 region has the DNA TGTGCCAGCAGTGAAAGAGGGTCCCCCGGCAATGAGCAGTTCTTC.

This clone was recorded a few times. This chain connects TRBV14 to TRBJ1-4; tentative D call: TRBD1 (6 bases). V was pared by 7 bases and J by 6 bases, with 12 bases between. The CDR3 is made up of 13 amino acids. The V gene's germline CDR1 is SGHDN and CDR2 FVKESK. CDR3 in DNA: TGTGCCAGCACCAGGGGTTTTGATGAAAAACTGTTTTTT. Translated: CASTRGFDEKLFF.

The genes are TRBV25-1 and TRBJ1-2, with D tentatively TRBD1 (5 bases). CDR1 and CDR2 (germline): MGHDK, SYGVNS. V dropped 5 bases and J dropped 1 base, with 14 bases sitting between them. The CDR3 consists of 15 residues. CDR3 sequence reads: CASSPGGALNYGYTF. CDR3 sequence (DNA): TGTGCCAGCAGTCCCGGCGGGGCCCTTAACTATGGCTACACCTTC.

V and J are TRBV19 and TRBJ1-2; possible D gene TRBD1, 6 bases. Trimming pared 8 bases from V and 5 bases from J, leaving 12 bases between. The CDR3 is 12 residues long. Germline CDR1 reads LNHDA; CDR2 reads SQIVND (reference sequence). The CDR3 here is CASWGQGYGYTF. The CDR3 nucleotides read TGTGCCAGTTGGGGGCAGGGATATGGCTACACCTTC.

The chain links TRBV28 to TRBJ2-7; possibly TRBD1 for D (7 bases). The CDR3 has 15 residues. V shed 1 base and J shed 1 base, with 11 bases lying between them. Germline assignment: CDR1 MDHEN and CDR2 SYDVKM. CDR3 sequence: CASSLLAGGSYEQYF. CDR3 DNA: TGTGCCAGCAGTTTATTGGCAGGGGGGTCCTACGAGCAGTACTTC.

The V gene is TRBV4-1, the J gene TRBJ2-1; the match to TRBD2 covers 9 bases. CDR1 MGHRA and CDR2 YSYEKL come from the germline V gene. Unmatched junction bases numbered 10, after V lost 0 bases and J lost 7 bases. The CDR3 extends over 17 amino acids. The CDR3 region has the DNA TGCGCCAGCAGCCAAGAAGGGCCGCGGGGGGGCCGTAATGAGCAGTTCTTC. Its protein is CASSQEGPRGGRNEQFF.